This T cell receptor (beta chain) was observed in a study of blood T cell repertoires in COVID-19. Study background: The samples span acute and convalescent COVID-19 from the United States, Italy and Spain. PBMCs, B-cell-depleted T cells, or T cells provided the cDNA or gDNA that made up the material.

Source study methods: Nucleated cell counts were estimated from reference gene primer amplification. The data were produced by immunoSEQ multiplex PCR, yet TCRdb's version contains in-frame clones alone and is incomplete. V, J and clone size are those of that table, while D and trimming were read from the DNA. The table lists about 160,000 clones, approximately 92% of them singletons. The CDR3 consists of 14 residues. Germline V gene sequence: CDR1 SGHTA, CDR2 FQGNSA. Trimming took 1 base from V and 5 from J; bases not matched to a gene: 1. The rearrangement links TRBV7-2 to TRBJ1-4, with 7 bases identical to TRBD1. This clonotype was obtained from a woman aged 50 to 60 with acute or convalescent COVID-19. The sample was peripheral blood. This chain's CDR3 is CASSLGRGNEKLFF. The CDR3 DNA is TGTGCCAGCAGCTTAGGCAGGGGGAATGAAAAACTGTTTTTT.